The 3 T cell receptor beta chains reported below all come from one sample, sequenced in a study of T-cell reconstitution after alpha-beta-depleted transplantation in children. Unique molecular identifiers tagged the TCRbeta library. MiXCR, applied by TCRdb to the PCR reads, yields one record per CDR3 protein. This table holds about 260,000 distinct CDR3 sequences, approximately 8.9% found once. Sequences were derived from PBMCs, mostly from graft donor cells, sampled 180 days after TCRalphabeta/CD19-depleted stem cell transplant. The receptor set was obtained from a male patient under 18 who had a stem cell transplant for acute lymphoblastic leukemia, so the T cells may come from the graft donor.

This clonotype was seen repeatedly, ten times or more. The chain links TRBV7-8 to TRBJ1-5, with a weak D call TRBD1 (5 bases). Germline CDR1 is SGHVS and CDR2 is FQNEAQ. Trimming stripped 5 bases from V and 0 bases from J, with 11 bases between. The CDR3 contains 15 residues. The CDR3 here is CASSMGVASNQPQHF. In DNA form, the CDR3 reads TGTGCCAGCAGCATGGGGGTGGCTAGCAATCAGCCCCAGCATTTT.

Comment on this clonotype: A clone one base away is much larger, so this may be a read error. The gene calls are TRBV7-8 and TRBJ1-1; tentatively, D is TRBD1 (5 bases). The CDR3 runs to 15 residues. V was clipped by 5 bases and J by 4 bases, with 17 bases between them. Germline values: CDR1 SGHVS, CDR2 FQNEAQ. The CDR3 sequence: CASSPHRSPATEAFF. CDR3 nucleotides: TGTGCCAGCAGCCCCCACAGGTCCCCCGCCACTGAAGCTTTCTTT. The whole variable domain, remainder taken from reference TRBV7-8 and TRBJ1-1, is GAGVSQSPRYKVAKRGQDVALRCDPISGHVSLFWYQQALGQGPEFLTYFQNEAQLDKSGLPSDRFFAERPEGSVSTLKIQRTQQEDSAVYLCASSPHRSPATEAFFGQGTRLTVV.

This clonotype was picked up many times. The J gene is TRBJ2-2, the V gene TRBV20-1, with 13 bases that match TRBD2. The CDR3 sequence is 16 residues long. CDR1 is DFQATT and CDR2 is SNEGSKA in the germline V gene (reference sequence). V gave up 3 bases and J gave up 0 bases; unmatched junction bases: 1. The CDR3 sequence is CSARGTSGANTGELFF. The CDR3 DNA reads TGCAGTGCTAGGGGGACTAGCGGGGCGAACACCGGGGAGCTGTTTTTT.